This is a list of T cell receptor beta chains from one sample in a study of blood T cell repertoires in COVID-19. Libraries were prepared by immunoSEQ multiplex PCR; TCRdb keeps only in-frame clonotypes and omits some of them. The sample consists of under 170,000 clones, about four fifths of them appearing once. Sequencing used peripheral blood. The receptors come from a man between 65 and 85 years old with acute or convalescent COVID-19. The CDR3 runs from the conserved cysteine through the conserved F or W. The order of the fields is V gene, clone size, D gene, J gene, CDR3 DNA, CDR3 protein. D genes are given only for firm matches. A row's size may be missing; if present it is once, few, many or a size class.

V gene: TRBV7-3
clone size: NA
D gene: TRBD2
J gene: TRBJ2-3
CDR3 DNA: TGTGCCAGCAGGGTAGCGGGGAGCACAGATACGCAGTATTTT
CDR3 protein: CASRVAGSTDTQYF

V gene: TRBV3-1/TRBV3-2
clone size: NA
D gene: NA
J gene: TRBJ1-2
CDR3 DNA: TGTGCCAGCAGAGGAGCCGGCGGGTATGGCTACACCTTC
CDR3 protein: CASRGAGGYGYTF

V gene: TRBV6-5
clone size: NA
D gene: TRBD1
J gene: TRBJ1-5
CDR3 DNA: TGTGCCAGCAGACAAGACAGGGATAGCAATCAGCCCCAGCATTTT
CDR3 protein: CASRQDRDSNQPQHF

V gene: TRBV19
clone size: NA
D gene: NA
J gene: TRBJ1-2
CDR3 DNA: TGTGCCAGTAGTATGACAACTGAGCCCTATGGCTACACCTTC
CDR3 protein: CASSMTTEPYGYTF

V gene: TRBV5-1
clone size: NA
D gene: TRBD2
J gene: TRBJ2-5
CDR3 DNA: TGCGCCAGCAGCTTGGATCTAGCGGGGGGTAATAAAGAGACCCAGTACTTC
CDR3 protein: CASSLDLAGGNKETQYF

V gene: TRBV4-1
clone size: NA
D gene: NA
J gene: TRBJ1-4
CDR3 DNA: TGCGCCAGCAGCCAAGAAAACACAGGGCTCTCTAATGAAAAACTGTTTTTT
CDR3 protein: CASSQENTGLSNEKLFF

V gene: TRBV27
clone size: medium-sized
D gene: TRBD1
J gene: TRBJ2-5
CDR3 DNA: TGTGCCAGCAGTCCCAGGGGGATCCAAGAGACCCAGTACTTC
CDR3 protein: CASSPRGIQETQYF

V gene: TRBV4-1
clone size: NA
D gene: TRBD1
J gene: TRBJ1-1
CDR3 DNA: TGCGCCAGCAGCCAAGTTACGGGACAGACCCTGAACACTGAAGCTTTCTTT
CDR3 protein: CASSQVTGQTLNTEAFF

V gene: TRBV28
clone size: NA
D gene: NA
J gene: TRBJ1-2
CDR3 DNA: TGTGCCAGCAGTTTAGATCCCACAGTTTATGGCTACACCTTC
CDR3 protein: CASSLDPTVYGYTF

V gene: TRBV28
clone size: NA
D gene: TRBD2
J gene: TRBJ2-7
CDR3 DNA: TGTGCCAGCAGTAGCGGGATGTACGAGCAGTACTTC
CDR3 protein: CASSSGMYEQYF

V gene: TRBV7-9
clone size: few
D gene: TRBD1
J gene: TRBJ1-4
CDR3 DNA: TGTGCCAGCAGCTTAGGGGGACAGATCAATGAAAAACTGTTTTTT
CDR3 protein: CASSLGGQINEKLFF

V gene: TRBV19
clone size: NA
D gene: TRBD2
J gene: TRBJ2-1
CDR3 DNA: TGTGCCAGTAGTATAGGGGGTGGCGGGAGCTACAATGAGCAGTTCTTC
CDR3 protein: CASSIGGGGSYNEQFF

V gene: TRBV9
clone size: many
D gene: TRBD2
J gene: TRBJ2-3
CDR3 DNA: TGTGCCAGCAGCGTGGGACTAGAACTCACAGATACGCAGTATTTT
CDR3 protein: CASSVGLELTDTQYF

V gene: TRBV24-1
clone size: NA
D gene: NA
J gene: TRBJ1-5
CDR3 DNA: TGTGCCACCTCCCGCGGGGGGCAGGGCAATCAGCCCCAGCATTTT
CDR3 protein: CATSRGGQGNQPQHF